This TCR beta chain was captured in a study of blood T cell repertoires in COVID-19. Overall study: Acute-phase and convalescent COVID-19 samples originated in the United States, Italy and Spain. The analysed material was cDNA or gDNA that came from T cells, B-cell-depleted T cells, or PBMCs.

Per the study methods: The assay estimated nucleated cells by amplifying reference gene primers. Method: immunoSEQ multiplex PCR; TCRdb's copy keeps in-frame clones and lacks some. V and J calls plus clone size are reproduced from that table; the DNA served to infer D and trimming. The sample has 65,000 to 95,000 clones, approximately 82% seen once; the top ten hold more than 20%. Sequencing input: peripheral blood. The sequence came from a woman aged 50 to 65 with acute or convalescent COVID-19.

The CDR3, as DNA: TGTGCCTGGGGAGCGGGAGTGGCGAAGACCCAGTACTTC. It translates to CAWGAGVAKTQYF. The J gene is TRBJ2-5, the V gene TRBV30; 8 nucleotides agree with TRBD2. CDR3 length: 13 amino acids. CDR1 is GTSNPN and CDR2 is SVGIG in the germline V gene (reference sequence). Trimming cost V 5 bases and J 6 bases; bases outside gene matches: 8.